The entry below describes one T cell receptor (beta chain). This CDR3 has 17 residues. The germline V gene has CDR1 MGHDK and CDR2 SYGVNS. Trimming removed 2 bases from V and 3 bases from J, with 19 bases in between. The data stem from a study of Graves' ophthalmopathy and Graves' hyperthyroidism. RNA transcripts were the source from which TCR beta CDR3 regions were amplified. An initial RT-PCR round employing HTBI primers preceded a second-round multiplex PCR. TCRdb ran MiXCR on the multiplex PCR reads and lists one entry per CDR3 protein. The data hold just over 600,000 distinct CDR3 sequences, with approximately 21% observed a single time.

This chain uses TRBV25-1 with TRBJ2-5; D might be TRBD2 (6 bases). Sequences were obtained from peripheral blood. The sequence was collected from a woman aged 18-29 years with stable Graves' hyperthyroidism. Some clones in this sample may be carry-over from other donors' samples. The CDR3 coding sequence is TGTGCCAGCAGTGAAATACTAGCCCAGACGGGGGAAGAGACCCAGTACTTC. Amino acids: CASSEILAQTGEETQYF.